The 2 T cell receptor beta chains below all came from one sample that was sequenced in a study of shared clonotypes between healthy human individuals. Profiled with immunoSEQ multiplex PCR; TCRdb holds only in-frame clones, not every one. Of over 2 million clones in the sample, roughly 90% were seen once. The specimen was naive CD4+ T cells from PBMCs. The subset denotes: CD45RA+ positively selected. The source is a man between 18 and 35 years old in good health. Some clones in this sample may be carry-over from other donors' samples.

The chain joins TRBV10-3 to TRBJ2-2; TRBD2 aligns across 7 bases. There are 13 residues in the CDR3. CDR1 is ENHRY, CDR2 SYGVKD, per germline. V lost 8 bases to trimming and J lost 9 bases; unmatched junction nucleotides: 9. DNA for the CDR3: TGTGCCATCGGACTAGATCCCCTCCGGGAGCTGTTTTTT. It is translated as CAIGLDPLRELFF.

The rearrangement joins TRBV7-7 to TRBJ2-5; D possibly corresponds to TRBD2 (5 bases). This CDR3 contains 13 residues. V lost 4 bases, J lost 4 bases, and 10 bases lay in between. Germline V lookup: CDR1 SSHAT, CDR2 FNYEAQ (reference sequence). CDR3 amino acids: CASSSSRGETQYF. In DNA, the CDR3 is TGTGCCAGCAGCTCTAGTCGGGGAGAGACCCAGTACTTC.